This T cell receptor (beta chain) originates from a study of cytomegalovirus exposure and HLA in healthy donors. In regard to this clone: Its antigen is still unknown.

V trimming: 0 bases; J trimming: 6 bases; junction bases outside the gene matches: 11. From germline, CDR1 is SGHRS and CDR2 YFSETQ. The length of the CDR3 is 17 residues. The study's findings and limits: Further analysis, carried out later, found HLA-associated TCR beta chains more clonally expanded than equally common other chains.

Vbeta (60) and Jbeta (13) primers were used in the PCR. Assay: immunoSEQ multiplex PCR; the TCRdb copy retains only in-frame clones and omits some. Of almost 200,000 clones listed, just over 75% are singletons. The sequencing sample was made of PBMCs. The rearrangement uses TRBV5-1 and TRBJ2-5; 10 bases are shared with TRBD1. The TCR sequence derives from a young man in good health and CMV-seronegative. The CDR3 DNA sequence: TGCGCCAGCAGCTTGGGGGACAGGGGTTCTTTAGTGAAGACCCAGTACTTC. It translates to CASSLGDRGSLVKTQYF.